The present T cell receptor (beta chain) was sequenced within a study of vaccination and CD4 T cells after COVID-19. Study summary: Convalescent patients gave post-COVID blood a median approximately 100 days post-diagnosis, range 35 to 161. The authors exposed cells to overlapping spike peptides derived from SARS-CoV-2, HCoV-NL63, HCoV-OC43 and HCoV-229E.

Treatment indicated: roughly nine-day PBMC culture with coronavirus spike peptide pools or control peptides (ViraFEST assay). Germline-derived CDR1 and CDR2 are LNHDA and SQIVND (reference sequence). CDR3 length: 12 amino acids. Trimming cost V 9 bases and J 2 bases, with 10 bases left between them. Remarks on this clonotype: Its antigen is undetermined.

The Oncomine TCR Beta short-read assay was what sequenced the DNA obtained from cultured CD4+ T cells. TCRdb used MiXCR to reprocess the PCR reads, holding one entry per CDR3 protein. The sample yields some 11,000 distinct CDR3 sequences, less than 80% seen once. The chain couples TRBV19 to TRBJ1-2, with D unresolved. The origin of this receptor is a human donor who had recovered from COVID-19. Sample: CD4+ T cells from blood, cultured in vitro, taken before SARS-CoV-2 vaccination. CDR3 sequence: CASGQGNYGYTF. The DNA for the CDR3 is TGTGCCAGCGGGCAAGGGAACTATGGCTACACCTTC.